Presented here are 30 T cell receptor beta chains from one specimen sequenced in a study of shared clonotypes between healthy human individuals. Clones were read by immunoSEQ multiplex PCR, and TCRdb kept only the in-frame ones, dropping some. The data contain hundreds of thousands of clones, around three quarters of them singletons. The sequenced sample was memory CD4+ T cells sorted from blood. Subset: CD45RA-negative fraction. Receptors originate from a woman aged 25 to 45 in good health.

This chain connects TRBV9 to TRBJ2-7; 10 positions match TRBD1. Germline assignment: CDR1 SGDLS and CDR2 YYNGEE. Trimming took 4 bases from V and 8 from J; bases not matched to a gene: 12. The CDR3 consists of 15 residues. In DNA, the CDR3 is TGTGCCAGCAGCCCTTTCGGGACAGGGGTGGGACAGCAGTACTTC. It codes for CASSPFGTGVGQQYF.

This clone was seen a handful of times. J is TRBJ1-2 and V is TRBV28; 9 nucleotides align to TRBD1. This CDR3 region has 14 residues. Looked up from germline, CDR1 is MDHEN and CDR2 is SYDVKM. V dropped 4 bases and J dropped 7; count of bases not matched to a gene: 7. CDR3 DNA: TGTGCCAGCAGTTCTGGACAGGGGAGGGTTGGCTACACCTTC. Translated, it gives CASSSGQGRVGYTF.

V usage is TRBV27 and J usage is TRBJ2-6; D gene uncertain. The CDR3 is made up of 18 amino acids. V gave up 6 bases and J gave up 0 bases, with 18 bases separating them. The germline CDR1 and CDR2 sequences are MNHEY and SMNVEV (reference sequence). The CDR3 protein is CASRLSGPENSGANVLTF. The CDR3 nucleotides are TGTGCCAGCAGATTGTCCGGCCCGGAGAACTCTGGGGCCAACGTCCTGACTTTC.

On this clone: In the same sample, other DNA sequences code for this CDR3. The CDR3 region is CASSETLYGYTF. In DNA, the CDR3 is TGTGCCAGCAGTGAAACTCTCTATGGCTACACCTTC. The rearrangement links TRBV6-1 to TRBJ1-2; D uncertain. With 2 bases removed from V and 4 bases from J, the gap between germline ends came to 5 bases. CDR1 MNHNS and CDR2 SASEGT come from the germline V gene. The CDR3 contains 12 residues.

The sample holds a few counts of this clone. This chain connects TRBV14 to TRBJ2-3; 7 bases fit TRBD1. Germline CDR1 and CDR2: SGHDN and FVKESK. Trimming removed 3 bases from V and 2 bases from J; junction bases left unmatched: 5. CDR3 length: 15 amino acids. The CDR3 reads CASSHRQGTTDTQYF. CDR3 sequence (DNA): TGTGCCAGCAGCCATAGACAGGGTACCACAGATACGCAGTATTTT.

Written as DNA, the CDR3 is TGTGCCAGCAGGAGAGACTACAGGGGGCAGTATCAGCCCCAGCATTTT. Encoded protein: CASRRDYRGQYQPQHF. This sequence joins TRBV19 and TRBJ1-5; 9 bases fit TRBD1. J lost 5 bases, V lost 9 bases, and 14 bases had no gene match. The CDR3 runs to 16 residues. CDR1 and CDR2 (germline): LNHDA, SQIVND (reference sequence).

The chain combines TRBV28 with TRBJ1-4; 8 bases map to TRBD1. Germline CDR1 is MDHEN and CDR2 is SYDVKM. This CDR3 region has 13 residues. V trimming: 6 bases; J trimming: 7 bases; junction bases outside the gene matches: 4. This CDR3 reads CASSRGLGEKLFF. In DNA form, the CDR3 reads TGTGCCAGCAGCAGGGGGCTTGGTGAAAAACTGTTTTTT. The variable domain in full, completed from reference TRBV28 and TRBJ1-4, reads DVKVTQSSRYLVKRTGEKVFLECVQDMDHENMFWYRQDPGLGLRLIYFSYDVKMKEKGDIPEGYSVSREKKERFSLILESASTNQTSMYLCASSRGLGEKLFFGSGTQLSVL.

V gene TRBV29-1 combines with J gene TRBJ2-7, with D possibly being TRBD2 (7 bases). Per germline, CDR1 SQVTM and CDR2 ANQGSEA. Trimming removed 2 bases from V and 4 bases from J, with 21 bases in between. The CDR3 contains 16 residues. The CDR3 region is CSVEPLGGAHAYEQYF. In nucleotides, the CDR3 is TGCAGCGTTGAACCCCTGGGGGGGGCCCATGCTTACGAGCAGTACTTC.

This chain uses TRBV27 with TRBJ1-5; 9 nucleotides match TRBD1. The CDR3 loop spans 20 amino acids. Germline lookup yields CDR1 MNHEY and CDR2 SMNVEV (reference sequence). J was trimmed by 2 bases and V by 4 bases; bases with no gene match: 18. CDR3 loop: CASSYSPITGGHRGNQPQHF. CDR3 in DNA: TGTGCCAGCAGTTACTCCCCTATCACAGGGGGCCATCGGGGCAATCAGCCCCAGCATTTT.

The chain uses TRBV4-1 and TRBJ2-2, with TRBD2 matching 8 bases. CDR3 size: 17 residues. Germline-derived CDR1 and CDR2 are MGHRA and YSYEKL. V shed 3 bases and J 4 bases; nucleotides not matched to a gene: 10. CDR3 residues: CASSQAISGRPTGELFF. CDR3 nucleotide sequence: TGCGCCAGCAGCCAGGCCATAAGCGGGAGACCCACCGGGGAGCTGTTTTTT.

V usage is TRBV6-5 and J usage is TRBJ1-1, with a possible D match to TRBD1 (6 bases). Trimming left V 2 bases short and J 4 bases short, with 14 bases between. Per germline, CDR1 MNHEY and CDR2 SVGAGI. This CDR3 spans 15 amino acids. The chain's CDR3 is CASSYEPGVITEAFF. DNA of the CDR3: TGTGCCAGCAGTTACGAGCCAGGGGTGATCACTGAAGCTTTCTTT.

V and J are TRBV21-1 and TRBJ2-7; TRBD2 was called by the table and not checked on the DNA. TRBV21-1 is described as a pseudogene. The CDR3 is made up of 14 amino acids. The CDR3 sequence is CASSKVSPFYEQYF. DNA for the CDR3: TGTGCCAGCAGCAAAGTATCTCCCTTTTACGAGCAGTACTTC.

This clone was observed a few times. The chain uses TRBV19 and TRBJ2-7, with 10 bases fitting TRBD1. The CDR3 is 14 residues long. Trimming at V came to 5 bases and at J to 5 bases, leaving 6 bases not matched to a gene. The germline gives CDR1 LNHDA, CDR2 SQIVND (reference sequence). The CDR3 region is CASSPRQGANEQYF. CDR3 nucleotides: TGTGCCAGTAGTCCGCGACAGGGGGCCAACGAGCAGTACTTC.

The chain joins TRBV29-1 to TRBJ1-1; TRBD1 is a possible D gene (5 bases). CDR1 and CDR2 (germline): SQVTM, ANQGSEA. The length of the CDR3 is 14 residues. Trimming removed 2 bases at V and 5 bases at J, with 15 bases between. CDR3 loop: CSVERGITRTEAFF. The CDR3 DNA is TGCAGCGTTGAAAGGGGAATTACAAGGACTGAAGCTTTCTTT.

This clone was found once. This chain uses TRBV28 with TRBJ1-1; the D gene is possibly TRBD1 (5 bases). This CDR3 is built from 16 residues. From germline, CDR1 is MDHEN and CDR2 SYDVKM. V was cut by 2 bases and J by 5 bases, with 18 bases left in between. DNA of the CDR3: TGTGCCAGCAGTTTAATCATCTTGGCGGGGGAGACTGAAGCTTTCTTT. Protein product: CASSLIILAGETEAFF.

V gene TRBV11-2 combines with J gene TRBJ2-5, with TRBD2 identical over 8 bases. The germline V gene encodes CDR1 SGHAT and CDR2 FQNNGV. J was trimmed by 2 bases and V by 5 bases; bases with no gene match: 16. This CDR3 has 18 amino acids. The CDR3 reads CASSAVRAGALRQETQYF. The CDR3, as DNA: TGTGCCAGCAGCGCAGTTAGAGCGGGGGCCCTCCGACAAGAGACCCAGTACTTC.

This clone was seen a handful of times. The rearrangement uses TRBV9 and TRBJ1-3, with a possible D match to TRBD1 (6 bases). The V and J ends lost 4 bases and 4 bases respectively, with 9 bases between them. Germline CDR1 and CDR2: SGDLS and YYNGEE. The CDR3 loop spans 13 amino acids. Here the CDR3 reads CASSPGQGNTIYF. CDR3 sequence (DNA): TGTGCCAGCAGCCCCGGACAGGGAAACACCATATATTTT.

This clone was detected once. In nucleotides, the CDR3 is TGTGCCAGCAGGGACAGGGTCAATCAGCCCCAGCATTTT. This gives the protein CASRDRVNQPQHF. The chain is built from TRBV6-1 and TRBJ1-5; 8 nucleotides match TRBD1. Germline CDR1 is MNHNS and CDR2 is SASEGT. Trimming at V came to 6 bases and at J to 3 bases, leaving 1 base not matched to a gene. The CDR3 is 13 residues long.

In this sample, this clone turned up once. The chain recombines TRBV12-5 with TRBJ1-5; D uncertain. Deletions cut 3 bases from V and 3 bases from J, with 6 bases between. Germline CDR1 is LGHNT and CDR2 is FRNRAP. The CDR3 covers 13 residues. The CDR3 loop is CASGFHTNQPQHF. CDR3 in DNA: TGTGCTAGTGGTTTCCACACCAATCAGCCCCAGCATTTT.

The chain employs TRBV5-1 and TRBJ2-3; a weak D match, TRBD2 (6 bases). The CDR3 spans 15 residues. The germline V and J ends were trimmed by 0 bases and 4 bases, with 12 bases remaining between them. In germline, CDR1 is SGHRS, CDR2 YFSETQ. The CDR3 reads CASSLDPGVSDTQYF. Here the CDR3 DNA reads TGCGCCAGCAGCTTGGACCCGGGAGTATCAGATACGCAGTATTTT.

The CDR3, as DNA: TGTGCCAGCAGGCCCGGGACTTCTACATACTACGAGCAGTACTTC. It specifies CASRPGTSTYYEQYF. J is TRBJ2-7 and V is TRBV28, with a possible D match to TRBD2 (6 bases). V gave up 6 bases and J gave up 3 bases, with 18 bases separating them. The germline gives CDR1 MDHEN, CDR2 SYDVKM. This CDR3 is built from 15 residues.

This rearrangement joins TRBV25-1 to TRBJ2-7, with 15 bases lining up with TRBD2. The trim removed 2 bases at V and 4 bases at J, leaving 6 bases unmatched. The CDR3 has 17 residues. The germline gives CDR1 MGHDK, CDR2 SYGVNS. CDR3 sequence: CASSEPGLAGGLYEQYF. The CDR3 region has the DNA TGTGCCAGCAGTGAACCGGGACTAGCGGGAGGACTGTACGAGCAGTACTTC.

The chain has TRBV5-1 and TRBJ2-2; 10 bases agree with TRBD1. In germline, CDR1 is SGHRS, CDR2 YFSETQ. The length of the CDR3 is 17 residues. After removal of 3 bases from V and 4 bases from J, the junction contained 9 bases not matched to a gene. CDR3 bases: TGCGCCAGCAGCTCCCAGGGGACAGGGGCCCCCACCGGGGAGCTGTTTTTT. Translated, it gives CASSSQGTGAPTGELFF.

The chain is built from TRBV6-5 and TRBJ2-7, with D perhaps assigned TRBD1 or TRBD2 (5 bases each). The V gene lost 8 bases and the J gene lost 0 bases, with 14 bases spanning the gap. From germline, CDR1 is MNHEY and CDR2 SVGAGI. The CDR3 is 14 amino acids. The DNA of the CDR3 is TGTGCCAGCTCAAGAGAGGGGAACTCCTACGAGCAGTACTTC. Protein product: CASSREGNSYEQYF.

This chain links TRBV28 with TRBJ1-3; no reliable D call. There are 12 residues in the CDR3. Germline-derived CDR1 and CDR2 are MDHEN and SYDVKM. V was shortened by 7 bases and J by 4 bases, with 8 bases between the two germline ends. This chain's CDR3 is CASTRPGNTIYF. CDR3 DNA: TGTGCCAGCACCCGGCCAGGAAACACCATATATTTT.

V usage is TRBV10-1 and J usage is TRBJ2-2; weak D call: TRBD2 (5 bases). V lost 7 bases and J lost 5, with 11 bases in between. Germline V gene data show CDR1 as WNHNN and CDR2 as SYGVQD (reference sequence). The CDR3 has 13 amino acids. Written as DNA, the CDR3 is TGCGCCAGCACCTCGGAGGTTACCGGGGAGCTGTTTTTT. Translated: CASTSEVTGELFF.

This clone was picked up a small number of times. This chain's CDR3 is CASSTRFRGSYEQYF. CDR3 coding DNA: TGTGCCAGCAGTACACGATTCAGGGGCTCCTACGAGCAGTACTTC. This rearrangement joins TRBV28 to TRBJ2-7, with D possibly being TRBD1 (6 bases). Germline CDR1 MDHEN, CDR2 SYDVKM. The CDR3 spans 15 residues. Trimming pared 5 bases from V and 0 bases from J, leaving 14 bases between.

V gene TRBV30 combines with J gene TRBJ2-5; D is perhaps TRBD1 (7 bases). The CDR3 length is 13 residues. The germline V gene encodes CDR1 GTSNPN and CDR2 SVGIG (reference sequence). Trimming removed 5 bases at V and 5 bases at J, with 15 bases between. Here the CDR3 reads CAWARDSRETQYF. The CDR3 nucleotides read TGTGCCTGGGCGCGGGACAGCCGGGAGACCCAGTACTTC.

This clone was counted only a few times. This chain links TRBV29-1 with TRBJ2-1; TRBD2 aligns across 12 bases. The length of the CDR3 is 16 residues. J was trimmed by 7 bases and V by 6 bases; bases with no gene match: 13. In germline, CDR1 is SQVTM, CDR2 ANQGSEA. CDR3 nucleotide sequence: TGCAGCGTAGCCGGGACTAGCGGGTTATTGGGGAATGAGCAGTTCTTC. This gives the protein CSVAGTSGLLGNEQFF.

The V call is TRBV30, the J call TRBJ1-5; D remains ambiguous. The V end lost 1 base, the J end lost 4 bases, and 11 bases lay between the germline ends. Germline V lookup: CDR1 GTSNPN, CDR2 SVGIG (reference sequence). This CDR3 spans 14 amino acids. CDR3 amino acids: CAWSEANRNQPQHF. The CDR3 nucleotides are TGTGCCTGGAGTGAGGCAAATAGAAATCAGCCCCAGCATTTT.